Presented here are 28 T cell receptor beta chains from one specimen sequenced in a study of graft-versus-host responses after intestinal transplantation. These receptors' targets are unknown. Using immunoSEQ multiplex PCR, the repertoire was profiled, and TCRdb retains in-frame clones only, with some absent. Of about 120,000 clones in the sample, roughly 96% were seen once. The input for sequencing was unstimulated CD8+ T cells sorted from spleen or lymph node cells, taken before intestinal transplant. The receptors originated from a human donor who received an intestinal transplant.

The chain is built from TRBV28 and TRBJ1-2; D is unclear. The CDR3 totals 15 residues. V lost 4 bases and J 4 bases, leaving 16 bases between the germline ends. Per the germline V gene, CDR1 is MDHEN and CDR2 is SYDVKM. The CDR3 DNA reads as TGTGCCAGCAGTTCTCTACTTCAGGCTTCCTATGGCTACACCTTC. This gives the protein CASSSLLQASYGYTF.

This chain links TRBV27 with TRBJ2-1; D is unclear. V was pared by 0 bases and J by 2 bases, with 5 bases between. The CDR3 extends over 14 amino acids. CDR1 is MNHEY, CDR2 SMNVEV, per germline (reference sequence). CDR3 residues: CASSLSRPYNEQFF. The DNA for the CDR3 is TGTGCCAGCAGTTTATCGAGGCCCTACAATGAGCAGTTCTTC.

The gene calls are TRBV5-1 and TRBJ2-7; a weak D match, TRBD1 (6 bases). CDR1 and CDR2 from the germline V gene are SGHRS and YFSETQ. The CDR3 is 15 residues long. The V end lost 0 bases, the J end lost 3 bases, and 13 bases lay between the germline ends. Here the CDR3 DNA reads TGCGCCAGCAGCTTGGGGCTGACAGGCGTCTACGAGCAGTACTTC. As protein: CASSLGLTGVYEQYF.

About this clone itself: One end of the junction is discordant with germline, which a read error may explain. V and J are TRBV27 and TRBJ1-1; D possibly corresponds to TRBD1 (6 bases). The CDR3 is 12 residues long. Germline V CDR1 and CDR2: MNHEY, SMNVEV (reference sequence). CDR3 DNA: TGTGCCAGCATGAGGGGGAACACTGAAGTTTTCTTT. Its protein is CASMRGNTEVFF.

J is TRBJ1-5 and V is TRBV6-5; D unclear. V gave up 7 bases and J gave up 0 bases, with 10 bases separating them. In germline, CDR1 is MNHEY, CDR2 SVGAGI. This CDR3 has 14 residues. The CDR3 nucleotides read TGTGCCAGCAATAGGGAATATAGCAATCAGCCCCAGCATTTT. It specifies CASNREYSNQPQHF.

The chain couples TRBV9 to TRBJ2-1; 7 bases fit TRBD2. The CDR3 totals 13 residues. V was pared by 0 bases and J by 9 bases, with 3 bases of the junction left unmatched. Looked up from germline, CDR1 is SGDLS and CDR2 is YYNGEE. CDR3 nucleotides: TGTGCCAGCAGCGTAGCTACGGGGGGTGAGCAGTTCTTC. It translates to CASSVATGGEQFF.

The chain carries TRBV10-2 and TRBJ2-4; D not resolved. V was trimmed by 3 bases and J by 1 base, leaving 10 bases between them. This CDR3 has 15 amino acids. Germline values: CDR1 WSHSY, CDR2 SAAADI. CDR3 nucleotides: TGCGCCAGCAGTGAATCCCTTGGGGCCAAAAACATTCAGTACTTC. Translation: CASSESLGAKNIQYF.

CDR3 protein: CASSVFGTPPYNEQFF. Here the CDR3 DNA reads TGTGCCAGCAGTGTATTCGGGACACCTCCCTACAATGAGCAGTTCTTC. The chain is built from TRBV28 and TRBJ2-1; possible D gene TRBD1, 6 bases. The CDR3 consists of 16 residues. Germline lookup yields CDR1 MDHEN and CDR2 SYDVKM. The ends were cut back, 5 bases at V and 2 bases at J, with 16 bases in the middle.

V gene TRBV4-3 combines with J gene TRBJ2-7, with D unresolved. Germline lookup yields CDR1 LGHNA and CDR2 YSLEER. This CDR3 has 13 amino acids. V lost 2 bases and J 4 bases, leaving 9 bases between the germline ends. CDR3 amino acids: CASSQWSDYEQYF. DNA for the CDR3: TGCGCCAGCAGCCAATGGTCGGATTACGAGCAGTACTTC.

The CDR3 DNA follows: TGCGCCAGCAGCCCCTTGGGAAGGATGGAGGAAAAACTGTTTTTT. Encoded protein: CASSPLGRMEEKLFF. This chain links TRBV4-1 with TRBJ1-4; D is uncertain. CDR3 size: 15 residues. Germline assignment: CDR1 MGHRA and CDR2 YSYEKL. The V gene lost 4 bases and the J gene lost 8 bases, with 17 bases spanning the gap.

The genes are TRBV30 and TRBJ2-1; 7 bases are a match to TRBD1. CDR1 and CDR2 from the germline V gene are GTSNPN and SVGIG (reference sequence). The trim removed 0 bases at V and 0 bases at J, leaving 5 bases unmatched. The CDR3 consists of 16 residues. The CDR3 spells CAWSVDRVPSYNEQFF. The CDR3 bases are TGTGCCTGGAGTGTCGACAGGGTCCCCTCCTACAATGAGCAGTTCTTC.

V gene TRBV9 combines with J gene TRBJ2-1, with TRBD2 matching 7 bases. Germline V gives CDR1 SGDLS, CDR2 YYNGEE. The CDR3 covers 13 residues. V was clipped by 3 bases and J by 8 bases; unmatched bases: 5. CDR3 coding DNA: TGTGCCAGCAGCGGGACTAGTTACGATGAGCAGTTCTTC. This gives the protein CASSGTSYDEQFF.

The V call is TRBV11-2, the J call TRBJ1-1; no reliable D call. Germline values: CDR1 SGHAT, CDR2 FQNNGV. CDR3 length: 11 residues. Trimming removed 3 bases at V and 7 bases at J, with 6 bases between. CDR3 region: CASSFGDEAFF. Written as DNA, the CDR3 is TGTGCCAGCAGCTTTGGAGATGAAGCTTTCTTT. Combining the CDR3 with reference TRBV11-2 and TRBJ1-1 gives the whole variable domain EAGVAQSPRYKIIEKRQSVAFWCNPISGHATLYWYQQILGQGPKLLIQFQNNGVVDDSQLPKDRFSAERLKGVDSTLKIQPAKLEDSAVYLCASSFGDEAFFGQGTRLTVV.

The CDR3 region has the DNA TGTGCCAGCAGTTTGGCTCGACAGGGGGCGAGCTCCTACGAGCAGTACTTC. This encodes CASSLARQGASSYEQYF. This rearrangement joins TRBV28 to TRBJ2-7, with 10 bases aligning to TRBD1. V gave up 3 bases and J gave up 0 bases; unmatched junction bases: 8. The germline gives CDR1 MDHEN, CDR2 SYDVKM. CDR3 length: 17 residues.

The chain has TRBV5-1 and TRBJ2-7; D is unresolved. The germline gives CDR1 SGHRS, CDR2 YFSETQ. V gave up 3 bases and J gave up 0 bases, with 13 bases separating them. The CDR3 loop spans 15 amino acids. CDR3 amino acids: CASSSFGRSSYEQYF. The CDR3 DNA is TGCGCCAGCAGCTCCTTTGGGCGGAGCTCCTACGAGCAGTACTTC.

The chain carries TRBV5-1 and TRBJ2-5, with 10 nucleotides matching TRBD2. The J call may be mistaken, given a closer DNA end match to TRBJ2-7. The CDR3 is made up of 14 amino acids. Germline values: CDR1 SGHRS, CDR2 YFSETQ. The CDR3 reads CASSPAGGTYEQYF. DNA for the CDR3: TGCGCCAGCAGCCCAGCGGGGGGGACCTACGAGCAGTACTTC.

Details on this clone: This sample includes further DNA sequences coding for the same CDR3. The rearrangement links TRBV9 to TRBJ1-1, with 11 bases aligning to TRBD1. Trimming took 2 bases from V and 4 from J; bases not matched to a gene: 1. The CDR3 covers 14 residues. Germline V gene data show CDR1 as SGDLS and CDR2 as YYNGEE. The CDR3 DNA sequence: TGTGCCAGCAGCGTGGGGACAGGGGGCACTGAAGCTTTCTTT. Its protein is CASSVGTGGTEAFF.

V and J are TRBV29-1 and TRBJ1-1; 7 bases line up with TRBD1. The V gene end was trimmed by 5 bases and the J gene end by 8 bases; junction bases not matched to a gene: 11. CDR3 size: 13 residues. The germline CDR1 and CDR2 sequences are SQVTM and ANQGSEA. This chain's CDR3 is CSVPRDSPREAFF. DNA for the CDR3: TGCAGCGTTCCCCGGGACAGCCCACGGGAAGCTTTCTTT.

The chain couples TRBV4-1 to TRBJ2-5; D not certain. Near its end, the DNA agrees better with TRBJ2-7, so the J call may be wrong. CDR3 length: 13 amino acids. CDR1 and CDR2 from the germline V gene are MGHRA and YSYEKL. Here the CDR3 DNA reads TGCGCCAGCAGCCAAGAAGTAGGCTACGAGCAGTACTTC. Translated, it gives CASSQEVGYEQYF.

V usage is TRBV14 and J usage is TRBJ2-4; D call uncertain. CDR3 length: 16 amino acids. CDR1 is SGHDN, CDR2 FVKESK, per germline. V was clipped by 0 bases and J by 3 bases, with 12 bases between them. The CDR3 nucleotides read TGTGCCAGCAGCCAAGATCCGAGTTCCGGCAAAAACATTCAGTACTTC. Translation: CASSQDPSSGKNIQYF.

J is TRBJ2-5 and V is TRBV6-6; 7 positions agree with TRBD1. CDR3 length equals 15 residues. The V gene end was trimmed by 4 bases and the J gene end by 3 bases; junction bases not matched to a gene: 8. CDR1 is MNHNY, CDR2 SVGAGI, per germline (reference sequence). CDR3 nucleotide sequence: TGTGCCAGCAGTTCTTTAACAGGGGTAAAAGAGACCCAGTACTTC. It yields the protein CASSSLTGVKETQYF.

This clone has a single count. The genes are TRBV28 and TRBJ2-2, with TRBD1 matching over 8 bases. In germline, CDR1 is MDHEN, CDR2 SYDVKM. V gave up 6 bases and J gave up 0 bases; unmatched junction bases: 6. The CDR3 loop spans 16 amino acids. The CDR3 coding sequence is TGTGCCAGCAGATGGCCGGGACAGGCGAACACCGGGGAGCTGTTTTTT. This translates into CASRWPGQANTGELFF.

CDR3 DNA sequence: TGTGCCAGCAGTGATGGCGGGTACTCCTACGAGCAGTACTTC. It is translated as CASSDGGYSYEQYF. This chain joins TRBV2 and TRBJ2-7; a weak D match, TRBD2 (5 bases). V dropped 3 bases and J dropped 0 bases, with 9 bases sitting between them. The germline CDR1 and CDR2 sequences are SNHLY and FYNNEI. This CDR3 contains 14 residues.

The chain is built from TRBV15 and TRBJ1-1; D is ambiguous. V was trimmed by 3 bases and J by 6 bases, leaving 11 bases between them. Germline lookup yields CDR1 LNHNV and CDR2 YYDKDF (reference sequence). The CDR3 has 13 residues. The CDR3 loop is CATSSLTWSEAFF. CDR3 in DNA: TGTGCCACCAGCAGCCTCACGTGGTCTGAAGCTTTCTTT.

J is TRBJ2-7 and V is TRBV6-1, with D hard to call. The germline V gene has CDR1 MNHNS and CDR2 SASEGT. This CDR3 contains 16 residues. Trimming took off 2 bases at V and 3 bases at J, with 17 bases between the two ends. The CDR3, as DNA: TGTGCCAGCAGTGAACCGCTCCGGGCCGCCTACTACGAGCAGTACTTC. Protein: CASSEPLRAAYYEQYF.

In its sample, this clone was seen once. J is TRBJ2-7 and V is TRBV7-6, with D uncertain. The V gene's germline CDR1 is SGHVS and CDR2 FNYEAQ. This CDR3 is 15 amino acids long. Trimming removed 1 base from V and 3 bases from J, with 13 bases in between. Written as DNA, the CDR3 is TGTGCCAGCAGCTTAGGTCAGATAAAAGACTACGAGCAGTACTTC. Residues: CASSLGQIKDYEQYF.

The rearrangement joins TRBV7-9 to TRBJ2-1; no reliable D call. V was cut by 4 bases and J by 4 bases, with 14 bases left in between. Germline-derived CDR1 and CDR2 are SEHNR and FQNEAQ (reference sequence). The CDR3 is 15 amino acids. This CDR3 is CASSSNSHLYNEQFF. For the CDR3, the DNA is TGTGCCAGCAGCTCCAACAGCCACCTTTACAATGAGCAGTTCTTC.

This clone was seen more than once but under ten times. The V and J genes are TRBV19 and TRBJ1-3, with D possibly matching TRBD1 (5 bases). V was shortened by 10 bases and J by 5 bases, with 12 bases between the two germline ends. Germline V gene sequence: CDR1 LNHDA, CDR2 SQIVND (reference sequence). This CDR3 has 12 amino acids. Here the CDR3 reads CATAGSRNTIYF. The CDR3 region has the DNA TGTGCCACTGCAGGGAGTCGAAACACCATATATTTT.